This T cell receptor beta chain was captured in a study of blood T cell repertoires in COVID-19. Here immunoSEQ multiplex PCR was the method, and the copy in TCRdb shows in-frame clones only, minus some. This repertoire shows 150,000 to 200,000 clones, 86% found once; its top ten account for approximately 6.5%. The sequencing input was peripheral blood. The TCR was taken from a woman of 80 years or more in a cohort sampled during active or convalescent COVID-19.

In DNA form, the CDR3 reads TGCGCCAGCAGCCAAGGCGGGGCAGTGGAGCAGCCCCAGCATTTT. Residues: CASSQGGAVEQPQHF. V gene TRBV4-3 combines with J gene TRBJ1-5, with a possible D match to TRBD1 (5 bases). Trimming took 1 base from V and 7 from J, leaving 14 bases between them. The CDR3 is made up of 15 amino acids. Germline CDR1 LGHNA, CDR2 YSLEER.